This record concerns one T cell receptor beta chain sequence. This entry is derived from a study of beta chain features in type 1 diabetes. Study-level information: No age, gender or cell yield differences were seen between patients and healthy donors.

V was clipped by 5 bases and J by 1 base, with 8 bases between them. Germline V gives CDR1 MNHEY, CDR2 SMNVEV (reference sequence). This CDR3 is built from 13 residues. Expressed TCRB transcripts were sequenced, since all the RNA that had been isolated was reverse transcribed. Clones were read by immunoSEQ multiplex PCR, and TCRdb kept only the in-frame ones, dropping some. The repertoire includes about 900,000 clones, roughly 15% of them detected once, and 0.02% to 0.025% sits in the top ten. V and J are TRBV27 and TRBJ2-5; unclear D gene. The TCR originated in a woman aged 18 to 35 in good health. Sequencing was performed on naive CD4+ T cells from blood. CDR3 sequence: CASSKRAQETQYF. The CDR3 DNA reads as TGTGCCAGCAGTAAAAGGGCCCAAGAGACCCAGTACTTC.